This entry features one T cell receptor (beta chain) sequence. This sample was included in a study of shared T cell receptors in the human thymus. Profiled with immunoSEQ multiplex PCR; TCRdb holds only in-frame clones, not every one. The profile shows just under 550,000 clones, approximately 80% of them singletons. These data were also reused for a study on human thymus T cells. According to that study: Thymus tissue for the work was resected from patients undergoing corrective heart surgery.

The receptor's source is a boy younger than two with a congenital heart defect. The sequenced sample was thymocytes.

The CDR3, as DNA: TGTGCCAGCAGTTCCGAGACAGGAGGAGAGGAAAAACTGTTTTTT. Translating it yields CASSSETGGEEKLFF. The chain uses TRBV27 and TRBJ1-4; D perhaps matches TRBD1 (6 bases). In germline, CDR1 is MNHEY, CDR2 SMNVEV (reference sequence). The V end was cut by 4 bases, the J end by 8 bases, with 17 bases between. CDR3 size: 15 residues.